Below are 9 T cell receptor beta chains sequenced from a single sample in a study of T cell repertoires in cytomegalovirus infection. MiXCR, applied by TCRdb to the reads, yields one record per CDR3 protein. This table holds 550,000 to 700,000 distinct CDR3 sequences, 35% to 50% found once. These receptors are not linked to any known antigen. Sequencing used cultured PBMCs, obtained from culture after CMV antigen stimulation. These receptors were obtained from a human donor in good health (CMV status not recorded). Some clones in this sample may be carry-over from other donors' samples.

The chain uses TRBV6-2 or TRBV6-3 and TRBJ2-3; 8 bases agree with TRBD1. V was pared by 10 bases and J by 4 bases, with 13 bases of the junction left unmatched. The CDR3 runs 15 residues. Germline V lookup: CDR1 MNHEY, CDR2 SVGEGT. The CDR3 reads CATLASGTGADTQYF. CDR3 coding DNA: TGTGCCACCCTAGCCTCCGGGACAGGAGCAGATACGCAGTATTTT.

This clonotype was counted only a few times. The V call is TRBV30, the J call TRBJ2-7, with TRBD1 identical over 9 bases. J was trimmed by 6 bases and V by 5 bases; bases with no gene match: 5. Germline V gives CDR1 GTSNPN, CDR2 SVGIG (reference sequence). This CDR3 spans 12 amino acids. CDR3 protein: CAWGQGYGEQYF. The DNA for the CDR3 is TGTGCCTGGGGACAGGGGTATGGCGAGCAGTACTTC.

The CDR3 DNA follows: TGTGCCAGCAGGGGGGGACTAGCGGCTTCCTACGAGCAGTACTTC. This sequence encodes CASRGGLAASYEQYF. The chain joins TRBV2 to TRBJ2-7; TRBD2 matches 11 bases. The CDR3 is 15 amino acids. The J segment lost 1 base and the V segment lost 6 bases, leaving 5 bases of the junction unmatched. Germline V gene sequence: CDR1 SNHLY, CDR2 FYNNEI. Looking up the rest from reference TRBV2 and TRBJ2-7 gives the full variable domain: EPEVTQTPSHQVTQMGQEVILRCVPISNHLYFYWYRQILGQKVEFLVSFYNNEISEKSEIFDDQFSVERPDGSNFTLKIRSTKLEDSAMYFCASRGGLAASYEQYFGPGTRLTVT.

The chain joins TRBV7-2 to TRBJ1-1; D is uncertain. Germline V gene lookup returns CDR1 SGHTA and CDR2 FQGNSA. V lost 1 base, J lost 6 bases, and 12 bases lay in between. The CDR3 is made up of 14 amino acids. This CDR3 reads CASSLDGNSAEAFF. The CDR3 nucleotides are TGTGCCAGCAGCTTAGATGGGAACTCTGCTGAAGCTTTCTTT. Complete variable domain (other parts from reference TRBV7-2 and TRBJ1-1): GAGVSQSPSNKVTEKGKDVELRCDPISGHTALYWYRQSLGQGLEFLIYFQGNSAPDKSGLPSDRFSAERTGGSVSTLTIQRTQQEDSAVYLCASSLDGNSAEAFFGQGTRLTVV.

This clonotype was found a few times. The rearrangement links TRBV19 to TRBJ2-1; D is ambiguous. This CDR3 spans 15 amino acids. CDR1 is LNHDA, CDR2 SQIVND, per germline (reference sequence). With 3 bases removed from V and 6 bases from J, the gap between germline ends came to 15 bases. Here the CDR3 reads CASSMSGFVPNEQFF. The CDR3, as DNA: TGTGCCAGTAGTATGTCCGGGTTCGTACCCAATGAGCAGTTCTTC. Looking up the rest from reference TRBV19 and TRBJ2-1 gives the full variable domain: DGGITQSPKYLFRKEGQNVTLSCEQNLNHDAMYWYRQDPGQGLRLIYYSQIVNDFQKGDIAEGYSVSREKKESFPLTVTSAQKNPTAFYLCASSMSGFVPNEQFFGPGTRLTVL.

The rearrangement uses TRBV20-1 and TRBJ1-4; D call uncertain. The ends were cut back, 5 bases at V and 4 bases at J, with 20 bases in the middle. The CDR3 spans 16 residues. CDR1 and CDR2 from the germline V gene are DFQATT and SNEGSKA (reference sequence). CDR3 loop: CSAPPHWAGRNEKLFF. CDR3 nucleotides: TGCAGTGCTCCCCCCCACTGGGCAGGCCGTAATGAAAAACTGTTTTTT.

There are many counts of this clonotype. The rearrangement joins TRBV12-3 or TRBV12-4 to TRBJ2-6; TRBD1 might be the D (5 bases). CDR3 length equals 15 residues. Trimming stripped 6 bases from V and 0 bases from J, with 9 bases between. As DNA, the CDR3 is TGTGCCAGCAGCTTTAGGGGCTCTGGGGCCAACGTCCTGACTTTC. Translating it yields CASSFRGSGANVLTF.

This rearrangement joins TRBV18 to TRBJ2-7, with D unclear. The CDR3 runs to 15 residues. Germline-derived CDR1 and CDR2 are KGHSH and LQKENI. The germline V and J ends were trimmed by 3 bases and 2 bases, with 14 bases remaining between them. In DNA form, the CDR3 reads TGTGCCAGCTCACCCGTACCGGGCTACACCTACGAGCAGTACTTC. Translated, it gives CASSPVPGYTYEQYF.

In its sample, this clonotype was seen a few times. The chain is built from TRBV6-1 and TRBJ2-5; D unresolved. Per the germline V gene, CDR1 is MNHNS and CDR2 is SASEGT. The CDR3 loop spans 14 amino acids. Trimming took off 7 bases at V and 1 base at J, with 13 bases between the two ends. The CDR3, as DNA: TGTGCCAGCACTCCATCATTGGCCCAAGAGACCCAGTACTTC. It translates to CASTPSLAQETQYF.